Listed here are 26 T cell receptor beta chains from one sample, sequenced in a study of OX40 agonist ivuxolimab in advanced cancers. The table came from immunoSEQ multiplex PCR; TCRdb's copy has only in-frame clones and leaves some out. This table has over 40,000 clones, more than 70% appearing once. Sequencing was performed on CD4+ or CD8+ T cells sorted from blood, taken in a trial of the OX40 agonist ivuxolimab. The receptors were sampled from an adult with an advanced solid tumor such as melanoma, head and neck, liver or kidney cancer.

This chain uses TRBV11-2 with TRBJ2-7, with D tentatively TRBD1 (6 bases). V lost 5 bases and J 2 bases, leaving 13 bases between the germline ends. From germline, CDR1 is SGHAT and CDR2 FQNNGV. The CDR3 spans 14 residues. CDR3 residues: CASSPTGPTYEQYF. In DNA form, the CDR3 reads TGTGCCAGCAGCCCAACAGGGCCGACCTACGAGCAGTACTTC.

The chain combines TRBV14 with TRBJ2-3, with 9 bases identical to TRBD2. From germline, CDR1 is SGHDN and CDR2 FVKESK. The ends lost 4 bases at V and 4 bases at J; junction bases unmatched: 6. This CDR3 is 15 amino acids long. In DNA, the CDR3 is TGTGCCAGCAGCCGCCGGACTAGCGATGCAGATACGCAGTATTTT. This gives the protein CASSRRTSDADTQYF.

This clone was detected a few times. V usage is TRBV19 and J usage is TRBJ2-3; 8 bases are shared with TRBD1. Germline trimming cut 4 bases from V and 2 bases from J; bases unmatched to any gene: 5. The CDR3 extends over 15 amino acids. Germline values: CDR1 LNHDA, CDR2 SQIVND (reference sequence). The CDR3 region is CASSTRQGHTDTQYF. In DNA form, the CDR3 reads TGTGCCAGTAGTACCCGACAGGGGCACACAGATACGCAGTATTTT.

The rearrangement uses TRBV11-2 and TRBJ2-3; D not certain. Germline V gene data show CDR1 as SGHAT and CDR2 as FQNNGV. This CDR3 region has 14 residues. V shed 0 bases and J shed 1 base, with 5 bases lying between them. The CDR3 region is CASSLDRGTDTQYF. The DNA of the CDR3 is TGTGCCAGCAGCTTAGATCGGGGCACAGATACGCAGTATTTT.

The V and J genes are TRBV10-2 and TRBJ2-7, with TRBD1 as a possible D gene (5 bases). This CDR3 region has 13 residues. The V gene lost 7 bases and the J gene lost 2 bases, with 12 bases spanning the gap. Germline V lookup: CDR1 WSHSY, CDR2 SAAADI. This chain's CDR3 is CASMGQEPYEQYF. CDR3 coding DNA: TGCGCCAGCATGGGGCAGGAGCCCTACGAGCAGTACTTC.

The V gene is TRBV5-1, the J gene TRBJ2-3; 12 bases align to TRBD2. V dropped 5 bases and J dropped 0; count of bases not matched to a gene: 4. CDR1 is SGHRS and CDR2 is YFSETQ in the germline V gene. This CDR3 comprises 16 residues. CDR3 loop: CASRSGTSGSTDTQYF. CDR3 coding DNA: TGCGCCAGCAGGTCCGGGACTAGCGGGAGCACAGATACGCAGTATTTT. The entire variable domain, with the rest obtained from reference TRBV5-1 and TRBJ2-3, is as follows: KAGVTQTPRYLIKTRGQQVTLSCSPISGHRSVSWYQQTPGQGLQFLFEYFSETQRNKGNFPGRFSGRQFSNSRSEMNVSTLELGDSALYLCASRSGTSGSTDTQYFGPGTRLTVL.

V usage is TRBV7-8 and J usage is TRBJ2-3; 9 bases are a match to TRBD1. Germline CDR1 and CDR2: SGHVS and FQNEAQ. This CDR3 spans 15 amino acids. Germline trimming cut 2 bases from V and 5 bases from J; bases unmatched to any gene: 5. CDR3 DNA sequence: TGTGCCAGCAGCTTAAGGGGACAGGGTAAAGATACGCAGTATTTT. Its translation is CASSLRGQGKDTQYF. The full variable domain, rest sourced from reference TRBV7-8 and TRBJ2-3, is GAGVSQSPRYKVAKRGQDVALRCDPISGHVSLFWYQQALGQGPEFLTYFQNEAQLDKSGLPSDRFFAERPEGSVSTLKIQRTQQEDSAVYLCASSLRGQGKDTQYFGPGTRLTVL.

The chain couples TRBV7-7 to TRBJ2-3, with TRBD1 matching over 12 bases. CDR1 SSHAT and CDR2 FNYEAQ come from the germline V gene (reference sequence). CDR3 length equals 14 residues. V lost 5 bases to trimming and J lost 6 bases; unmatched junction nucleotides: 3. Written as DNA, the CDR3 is TGTGCCAGCAGCCCAGGGACAGGGGGCGATACGCAGTATTTT. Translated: CASSPGTGGDTQYF.

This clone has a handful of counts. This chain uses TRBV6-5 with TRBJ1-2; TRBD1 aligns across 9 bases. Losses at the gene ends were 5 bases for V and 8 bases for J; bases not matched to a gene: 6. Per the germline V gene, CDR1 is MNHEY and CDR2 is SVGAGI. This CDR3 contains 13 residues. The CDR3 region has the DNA TGTGCCAGCAGTCAACAGGGGGCCGGGGGCTACACCTTC. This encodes CASSQQGAGGYTF.

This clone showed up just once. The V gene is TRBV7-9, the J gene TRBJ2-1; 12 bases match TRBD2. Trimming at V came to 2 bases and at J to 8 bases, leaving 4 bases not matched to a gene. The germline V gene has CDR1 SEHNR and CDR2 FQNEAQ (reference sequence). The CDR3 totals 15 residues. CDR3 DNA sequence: TGTGCCAGCAGCTTATTGGCTAGCGGGAGGGATGAGCAGTTCTTC. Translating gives CASSLLASGRDEQFF.

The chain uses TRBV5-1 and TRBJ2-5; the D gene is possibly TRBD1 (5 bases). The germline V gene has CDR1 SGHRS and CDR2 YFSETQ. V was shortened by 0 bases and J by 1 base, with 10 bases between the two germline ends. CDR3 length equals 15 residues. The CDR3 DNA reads TGCGCCAGCAGCTTGGCCCACAGGCGCCAAGAGACCCAGTACTTC. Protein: CASSLAHRRQETQYF.

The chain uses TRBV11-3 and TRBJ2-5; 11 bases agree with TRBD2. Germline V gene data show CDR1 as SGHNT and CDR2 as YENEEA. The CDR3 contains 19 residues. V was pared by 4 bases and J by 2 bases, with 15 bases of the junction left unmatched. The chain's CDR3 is CASSSGVWLAGGQQETQYF. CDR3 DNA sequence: TGTGCCAGCAGCTCCGGGGTTTGGCTAGCGGGAGGCCAACAAGAGACCCAGTACTTC.

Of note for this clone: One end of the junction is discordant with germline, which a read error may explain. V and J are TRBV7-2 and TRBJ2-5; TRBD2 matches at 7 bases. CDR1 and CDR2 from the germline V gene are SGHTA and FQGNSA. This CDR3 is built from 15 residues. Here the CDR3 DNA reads TGTGCCAGCAACTTACGTGCGGGAGTGTGGGAGACCCAGTACTTC. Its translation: CASNLRAGVWETQYF.

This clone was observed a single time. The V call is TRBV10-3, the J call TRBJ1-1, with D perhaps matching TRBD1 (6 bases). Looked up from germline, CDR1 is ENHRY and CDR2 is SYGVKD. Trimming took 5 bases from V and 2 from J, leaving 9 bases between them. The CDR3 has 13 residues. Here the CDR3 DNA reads TGTGCCATCAGTCTACAGGGTAACACTGAAGCTTTCTTT. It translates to CAISLQGNTEAFF.

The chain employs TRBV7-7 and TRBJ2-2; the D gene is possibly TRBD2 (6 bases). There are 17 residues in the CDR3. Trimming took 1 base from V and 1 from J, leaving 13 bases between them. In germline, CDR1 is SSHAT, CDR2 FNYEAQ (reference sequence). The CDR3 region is CASSLVGGVMNTGELFF. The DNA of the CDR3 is TGTGCCAGCAGCTTAGTGGGGGGAGTGATGAACACCGGGGAGCTGTTTTTT.

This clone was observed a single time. This CDR3 is CASSLDPSGSTAYEQYF. CDR3 DNA: TGCGCCAGCAGCTTGGATCCTAGCGGGAGTACAGCCTACGAGCAGTACTTC. The genes are TRBV5-1 and TRBJ2-7, with TRBD2 identical over 10 bases. V lost 0 bases to trimming and J lost 2 bases; unmatched junction nucleotides: 8. CDR1 and CDR2 from the germline V gene are SGHRS and YFSETQ. The CDR3 is 17 residues long.

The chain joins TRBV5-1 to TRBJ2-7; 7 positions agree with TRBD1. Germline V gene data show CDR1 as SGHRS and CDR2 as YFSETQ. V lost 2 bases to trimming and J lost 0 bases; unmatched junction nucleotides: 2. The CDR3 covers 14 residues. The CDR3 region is CASSLRDSSYEQYF. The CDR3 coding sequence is TGCGCCAGCAGCTTAAGGGACAGCTCCTACGAGCAGTACTTC.

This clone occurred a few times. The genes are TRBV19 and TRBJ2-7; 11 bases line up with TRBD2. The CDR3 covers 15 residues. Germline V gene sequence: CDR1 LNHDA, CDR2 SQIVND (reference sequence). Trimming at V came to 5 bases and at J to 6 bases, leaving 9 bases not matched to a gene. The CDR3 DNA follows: TGTGCCAGTAGTCCCATGGCTAGCGGGAGGCGCGAGCAGTACTTC. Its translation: CASSPMASGRREQYF.

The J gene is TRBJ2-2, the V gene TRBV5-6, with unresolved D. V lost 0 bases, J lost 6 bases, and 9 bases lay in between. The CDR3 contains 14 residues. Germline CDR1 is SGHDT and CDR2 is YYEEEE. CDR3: CASSLGRVPGELFF. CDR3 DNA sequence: TGTGCCAGCAGCTTGGGTCGGGTACCCGGGGAGCTGTTTTTT.

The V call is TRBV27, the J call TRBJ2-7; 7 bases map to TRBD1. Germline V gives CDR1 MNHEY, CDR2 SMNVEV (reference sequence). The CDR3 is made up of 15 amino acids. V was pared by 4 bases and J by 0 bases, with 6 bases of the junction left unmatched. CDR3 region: CASSSTGTVSYEQYF. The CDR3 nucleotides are TGTGCCAGCAGTTCAACCGGGACAGTCTCCTACGAGCAGTACTTC.

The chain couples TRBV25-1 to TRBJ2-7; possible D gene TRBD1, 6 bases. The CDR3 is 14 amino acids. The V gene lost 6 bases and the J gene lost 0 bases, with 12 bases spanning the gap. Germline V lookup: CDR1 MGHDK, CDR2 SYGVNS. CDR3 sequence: CASSPTGFSYEQYF. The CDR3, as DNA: TGTGCCAGCAGCCCCACAGGGTTCTCCTACGAGCAGTACTTC.

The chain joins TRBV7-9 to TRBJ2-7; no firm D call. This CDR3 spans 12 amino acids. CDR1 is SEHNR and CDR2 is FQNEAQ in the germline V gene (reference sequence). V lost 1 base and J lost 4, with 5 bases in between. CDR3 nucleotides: TGTGCCAGCAGCTTAGTCAGTTACGAGCAGTACTTC. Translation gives CASSLVSYEQYF.

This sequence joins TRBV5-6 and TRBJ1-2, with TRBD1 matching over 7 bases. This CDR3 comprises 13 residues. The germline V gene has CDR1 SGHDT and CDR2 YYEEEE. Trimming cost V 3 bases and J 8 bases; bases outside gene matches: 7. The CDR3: CASSSPDREGYTF. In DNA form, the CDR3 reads TGTGCCAGCAGCTCCCCCGACAGGGAAGGCTACACCTTC.

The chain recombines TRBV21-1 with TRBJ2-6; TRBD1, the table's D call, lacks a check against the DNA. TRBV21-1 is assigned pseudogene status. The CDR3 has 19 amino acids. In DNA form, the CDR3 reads TGTGCCAGCAGCGGAAAAACAGGGGCAAAGGGCTCTGGGGCCAACGTCCTGACTTTC. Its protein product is CASSGKTGAKGSGANVLTF.

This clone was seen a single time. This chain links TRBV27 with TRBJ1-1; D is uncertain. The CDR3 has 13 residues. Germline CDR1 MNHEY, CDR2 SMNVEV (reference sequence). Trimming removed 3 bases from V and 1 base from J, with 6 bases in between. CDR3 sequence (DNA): TGTGCCAGCAGTTTCACAGCGAACACTGAAGCTTTCTTT. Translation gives CASSFTANTEAFF.

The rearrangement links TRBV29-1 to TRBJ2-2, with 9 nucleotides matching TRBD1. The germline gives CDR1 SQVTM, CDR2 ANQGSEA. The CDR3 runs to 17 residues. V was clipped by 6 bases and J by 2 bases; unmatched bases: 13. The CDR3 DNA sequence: TGCAGCGTAGTAGGGACAGGGAGGGAACCTAACACCGGGGAGCTGTTTTTT. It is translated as CSVVGTGREPNTGELFF.